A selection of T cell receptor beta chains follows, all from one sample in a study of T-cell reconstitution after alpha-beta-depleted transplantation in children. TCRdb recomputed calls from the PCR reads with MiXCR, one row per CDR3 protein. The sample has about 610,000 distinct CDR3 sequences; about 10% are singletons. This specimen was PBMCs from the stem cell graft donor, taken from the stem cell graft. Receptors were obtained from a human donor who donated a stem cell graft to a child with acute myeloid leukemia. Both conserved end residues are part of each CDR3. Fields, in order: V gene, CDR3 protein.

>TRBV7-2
CASSLASVAGANVLTF
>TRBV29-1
CSVESLSYEQYF
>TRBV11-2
CASSPTSGGGTDTQYF
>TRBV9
CASSVGTSGNNEQFF
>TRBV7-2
CASSLEVHEQYF
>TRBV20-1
CSASVSGAWAGGTQYF
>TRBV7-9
CASSLQGAVTEAFF
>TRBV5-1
CASSPASVPGPRNEQFF
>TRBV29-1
CSVVSGSYEQYF
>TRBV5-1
CASSPRAGTSGSEQFF
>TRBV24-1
CATSDGLAGLNEQFF
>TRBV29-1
CSVESQNTGELFF
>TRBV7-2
CASSLAWRQYEQYF
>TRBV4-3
CASSQDNFVDIQYF
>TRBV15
CATSRDLLGEQDF
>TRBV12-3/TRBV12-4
CASGTGVVQETQYF
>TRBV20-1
CSPRTGVGQPQHF
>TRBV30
CAWSVLRVQETQYF
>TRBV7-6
CASSLFPSGNNEQFF
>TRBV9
CASSVAPSSYEQYF
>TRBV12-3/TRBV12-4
CASSRTGGGPYGYTF
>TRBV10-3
CAISESTREQIYYEQYF
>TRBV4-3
CASSQVRSNEQFF
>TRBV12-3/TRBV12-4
CASSIGTGHGNTIYF
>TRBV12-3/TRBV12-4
CASSNRLPRGLLAGELFF
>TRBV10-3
CAIKVSQAWEQYF
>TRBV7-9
CASSPKGEKLFF
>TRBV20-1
CSARPTGDYEQYF
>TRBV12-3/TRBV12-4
CASSFPGAGDPDTQYF
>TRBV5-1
CASSPGQGGRSGELFF
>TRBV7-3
CASSYTTGGRVGEQFF
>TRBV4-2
CASSQDPQNTEAFF
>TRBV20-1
CSARVLIPRGAKNIQYF
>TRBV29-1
CSVRKAQEGGYEQYF
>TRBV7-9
CASSLVGAQGNEQFF
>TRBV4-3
CASSRTAGRYNEQFF
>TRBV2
CASTRTVLETQYF
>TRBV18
CASSPSAGVTKNIQYF
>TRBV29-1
CSVPGLAGNEQYF
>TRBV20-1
CSARGAAYNSPLHF
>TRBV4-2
CASSQGLAGGSETQYF
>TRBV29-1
CSVSERGTEAFF
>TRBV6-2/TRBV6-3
CASKQGVSYEQYF
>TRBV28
CASSSGQLTYEQYF
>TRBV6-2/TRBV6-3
CASSRERVSNTEAFF
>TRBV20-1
CSAAPDVGGLALYNEQFF
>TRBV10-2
CASSESYEKLFF